The subject of this entry is one T cell receptor (beta chain). These data belong to a study of cytomegalovirus exposure and HLA in healthy donors. This PCR relied on a set of 60 Vbeta primers and 13 Jbeta primers. Sequencing was performed with immunoSEQ multiplex PCR; in TCRdb, only in-frame clones are kept and a portion is missing. This table holds approximately 170,000 clones, around 80% found once. Germline trimming cut 0 bases from V and 7 bases from J; bases unmatched to any gene: 6. Germline CDR1 is LGHNA and CDR2 is YNFKEQ. There are 14 residues in the CDR3. This chain uses TRBV4-2 with TRBJ2-7; 7 bases line up with TRBD2. The receptor's source is a female donor in good health and CMV-seronegative. Sequencing was done on a sample of PBMCs. The DNA for the CDR3 is TGTGCCAGCAGCCAAGATCAGCGGGGAGGGGAGCAGTACTTC. It codes for CASSQDQRGGEQYF.